This record looks at one T cell receptor (beta chain) sequence and its context. Its cognate antigen is unknown. Profiled with immunoSEQ multiplex PCR; TCRdb holds only in-frame clones, not every one. This table has about 98,000 clones, more than 85% appearing once. These data belong to a study of cytomegalovirus exposure and HLA in healthy donors. Study overall: In a later analysis, the roughly 120 validation repertoires were reported to have used the same platform as the roughly 730 first-cohort repertoires.

This CDR3 is 12 amino acids long. The ends were cut back, 5 bases at V and 3 bases at J, with 7 bases in the middle. Germline CDR1 is MDHEN and CDR2 is SYDVKM. Findings and caveats of the study: That first-cohort TCR clusters tended to co-occur in the 120 or so validation repertoires was found in a later analysis.

The sequencing sample was made of PBMCs. The clonotype comes from a man aged 18 to 35 in good health and CMV-seropositive. The chain carries TRBV28 and TRBJ2-5; D perhaps matches TRBD2 (5 bases). The CDR3 spells CASSRTEETQYF. Here the CDR3 DNA reads TGTGCCAGCAGTCGGACTGAAGAGACCCAGTACTTC.